These T cell receptor beta chains were read from a single sample in a study of CD8 T cells in ankylosing spondylitis. TCRdb analysed the 5' RACE reads with MiXCR anew, one entry per CDR3 protein. The sample includes 75,000 to 95,000 distinct CDR3 sequences, about 8.3% of them seen just once. Material for sequencing was blood, either unsorted or a sorted T cell fraction (not recorded which). The source is a male donor with ankylosing spondylitis. Both conserved end residues are part of each CDR3. D genes are given only for firm matches. Expanded clones are given a class, and other clones once, few, many or no size at all.

d_call: NA
j_call: TRBJ2-1
v_call: TRBV5-1
clone_size: many
cdr3_nt: TGCGCCAGCAGCTTGGTGTGGGACGACAATGAGCAGTTCTTC
cdr3_aa: CASSLVWDDNEQFF

d_call: NA
j_call: TRBJ1-1
v_call: TRBV10-1
clone_size: NA
cdr3_nt: TGCGCCAGCAGCTCCGGGGTGGACACTGAAGCTTTCTTT
cdr3_aa: CASSSGVDTEAFF

d_call: NA
j_call: TRBJ2-7
v_call: TRBV5-6
clone_size: NA
cdr3_nt: TGTGCCAGCAGCTGGACGGGTTTCTACGAGCAGTACTTC
cdr3_aa: CASSWTGFYEQYF

d_call: TRBD2
j_call: TRBJ2-3
v_call: TRBV4-1
clone_size: few
cdr3_nt: TGCGCCAGCAGCCAAAGACTAGCGGGACTCACAGATACGCAGTATTTT
cdr3_aa: CASSQRLAGLTDTQYF

d_call: NA
j_call: TRBJ2-7
v_call: TRBV10-3
clone_size: many
cdr3_nt: TGTGCCATCAGTGAGTCGGGGGGCTCCTACGAGCAGTACTTC
cdr3_aa: CAISESGGSYEQYF

d_call: TRBD2
j_call: TRBJ2-5
v_call: TRBV28
clone_size: NA
cdr3_nt: TGTGCCAGCAGTTTACCGCTAGCGGGAGAATCTCGGGAGACCCAGTACTTC
cdr3_aa: CASSLPLAGESRETQYF

d_call: NA
j_call: TRBJ1-1
v_call: TRBV12-3/TRBV12-4
clone_size: NA
cdr3_nt: TGTGCCAGCACCCCGGGGAAGAATGAAGCTTTCTTT
cdr3_aa: CASTPGKNEAFF

d_call: NA
j_call: TRBJ1-2
v_call: TRBV19
clone_size: few
cdr3_nt: TGTGCCAGTACCCTCCACAGGGCGCATGGCTACACCTTC
cdr3_aa: CASTLHRAHGYTF

d_call: NA
j_call: TRBJ2-1
v_call: TRBV24-1
clone_size: many
cdr3_nt: TGTGCCACCAGTGATTTAAGATCGTACAATGAGCAGTTCTTC
cdr3_aa: CATSDLRSYNEQFF

d_call: NA
j_call: TRBJ1-1
v_call: TRBV7-9
clone_size: few
cdr3_nt: TGTGCCAGCAGCCCGGGCACAATGGGGGACACTGAAGCTTTCTTT
cdr3_aa: CASSPGTMGDTEAFF

d_call: NA
j_call: TRBJ1-6
v_call: TRBV28
clone_size: NA
cdr3_nt: TGTGCCAGCAGTTTCGATCCCTATAATTCACCCCTCCACTTT
cdr3_aa: CASSFDPYNSPLHF

d_call: TRBD2
j_call: TRBJ2-4
v_call: TRBV5-1
clone_size: many
cdr3_nt: TGCGCCAGCAGCTTGACACATTCGGGGGGACCCAAAAACATTCAGTACTTC
cdr3_aa: CASSLTHSGGPKNIQYF

d_call: NA
j_call: TRBJ1-2
v_call: TRBV10-3
clone_size: NA
cdr3_nt: TGTGCCATCAGTGAGGCGGGGGTGTGGAACTATGGCTACACCTTC
cdr3_aa: CAISEAGVWNYGYTF

d_call: TRBD1
j_call: TRBJ1-5
v_call: TRBV20-1
clone_size: few
cdr3_nt: TGCAGTGCTCCCCAGGGGGCTGGTCAGCCCCAGCATTTT
cdr3_aa: CSAPQGAGQPQHF

d_call: TRBD2
j_call: TRBJ2-3
v_call: TRBV12-3/TRBV12-4
clone_size: many
cdr3_nt: TGTGCCAGCAGTTTCTCCGGGACTAGTGCCTTTCCTAGCACAGATACGCAGTATTTT
cdr3_aa: CASSFSGTSAFPSTDTQYF

d_call: NA
j_call: TRBJ2-3
v_call: TRBV24-1
clone_size: many
cdr3_nt: TGTGCCACCAAGGGGGTCGAAGATGCAGCAGATACGCAGTATTTT
cdr3_aa: CATKGVEDAADTQYF

d_call: TRBD2
j_call: TRBJ2-1
v_call: TRBV12-5
clone_size: few
cdr3_nt: TGTGCTAGTGGTTTGGTCTCTAGCGGGAGAACTGAGCAGTTCTTC
cdr3_aa: CASGLVSSGRTEQFF

d_call: NA
j_call: TRBJ2-5
v_call: TRBV6-1
clone_size: many
cdr3_nt: TGTGCCAGCAGTGAATTTGGGGGGCAAGAGACCCAGTACTTC
cdr3_aa: CASSEFGGQETQYF

d_call: NA
j_call: TRBJ1-1
v_call: TRBV27
clone_size: many
cdr3_nt: TGTGCCAGCAGTTCAGGGAACACTGAAGCTTTCTTT
cdr3_aa: CASSSGNTEAFF

d_call: NA
j_call: TRBJ1-1
v_call: TRBV12-3/TRBV12-4
clone_size: NA
cdr3_nt: TGTGCCAGCAGTTTATGGGGGGGAGCTTTCTTT
cdr3_aa: CASSLWGGAFF

d_call: TRBD2
j_call: TRBJ2-2
v_call: TRBV9
clone_size: few
cdr3_nt: TGTGCCAGCAGCGTAGAACTAGCGCCCACCGGGGAGCTGTTTTTT
cdr3_aa: CASSVELAPTGELFF

d_call: NA
j_call: TRBJ2-7
v_call: TRBV27
clone_size: NA
cdr3_nt: TGTGCCAGCAGTTTATTACCGGGACGGGGAGGCGAGCAGTACTTC
cdr3_aa: CASSLLPGRGGEQYF

d_call: TRBD1
j_call: TRBJ2-7
v_call: TRBV27
clone_size: NA
cdr3_nt: TGTGCCAGCAGTTTATCAGCCGGGACAGGTAACTACGAGCAGTACTTC
cdr3_aa: CASSLSAGTGNYEQYF

d_call: NA
j_call: TRBJ2-7
v_call: TRBV15
clone_size: NA
cdr3_nt: TGTGCCACGGGTAGGGGTTTTAACGAGCAGTACTTC
cdr3_aa: CATGRGFNEQYF

d_call: NA
j_call: TRBJ2-3
v_call: TRBV7-9
clone_size: many
cdr3_nt: TGTGCTCCGGGCGGGACTCTGAGAGATACGCAGTATTTT
cdr3_aa: CAPGGTLRDTQYF

d_call: NA
j_call: TRBJ2-2
v_call: TRBV9
clone_size: NA
cdr3_nt: TGTGCCAGCAGCGTAGGCAGTGGAACCGGGGAGCTGTTTTTT
cdr3_aa: CASSVGSGTGELFF

d_call: NA
j_call: TRBJ2-7
v_call: TRBV7-9
clone_size: many
cdr3_nt: TGTGCCAGCAGCTTTAGCCCCAACGAGCAGTACTTC
cdr3_aa: CASSFSPNEQYF

d_call: NA
j_call: TRBJ1-2
v_call: TRBV24-1
clone_size: many
cdr3_nt: TGTGCCACCAGTGGGAACAGCCTAGGTTATGGCTACACCTTC
cdr3_aa: CATSGNSLGYGYTF

d_call: NA
j_call: TRBJ2-1
v_call: TRBV24-1
clone_size: many
cdr3_nt: TGTGCCACCAGTGATCCCCCCGGGGGGCAAAATGAGCAGTTCTTC
cdr3_aa: CATSDPPGGQNEQFF

d_call: TRBD1
j_call: TRBJ2-7
v_call: TRBV5-6
clone_size: many
cdr3_nt: TGTGCCAGCAGCTCTGACAGGGATTCGTACGAGCAGTACTTC
cdr3_aa: CASSSDRDSYEQYF

d_call: TRBD1
j_call: TRBJ1-1
v_call: TRBV5-1
clone_size: NA
cdr3_nt: TGCGCCAGCAGCTTATCCAGGGGGGACGGAACTTTCTTT
cdr3_aa: CASSLSRGDGTFF

d_call: TRBD1
j_call: TRBJ1-1
v_call: TRBV27
clone_size: few
cdr3_nt: TGTGCCAGCAGCTCAATTAATAGGGGGCCTGAAGCTTTCTTT
cdr3_aa: CASSSINRGPEAFF

d_call: NA
j_call: TRBJ1-1
v_call: TRBV13
clone_size: few
cdr3_nt: TGTGCCAGCAGCTTAGATCCCACTGAAGCTTTCTTT
cdr3_aa: CASSLDPTEAFF

d_call: NA
j_call: TRBJ2-2
v_call: TRBV7-9
clone_size: many
cdr3_nt: TGTGCCAGCAGCCCCCCGGGGATTAACACCGGGGAGCTGTTTTTT
cdr3_aa: CASSPPGINTGELFF

d_call: NA
j_call: TRBJ2-7
v_call: TRBV12-3/TRBV12-4
clone_size: NA
cdr3_nt: TGTGCCAGCAGTGCGGACGGTCTTGACGAGCAGTACTTC
cdr3_aa: CASSADGLDEQYF

d_call: NA
j_call: TRBJ2-2
v_call: TRBV3-1
clone_size: NA
cdr3_nt: TGTGCCAGCAGCCAGATAGGGGGGCCCGGGGAGCTGTTTTTT
cdr3_aa: CASSQIGGPGELFF

d_call: TRBD1
j_call: TRBJ2-7
v_call: TRBV27
clone_size: few
cdr3_nt: TGTGCCAGCCGTACAGGGGGCGGGGAGCAGTACTTC
cdr3_aa: CASRTGGGEQYF

d_call: NA
j_call: TRBJ1-6
v_call: TRBV25-1
clone_size: NA
cdr3_nt: TGTGCCAGCAGTGAGTCATCTGGTGGCCTTAATAATTCACCCCTCCACTTT
cdr3_aa: CASSESSGGLNNSPLHF

d_call: NA
j_call: TRBJ1-1
v_call: TRBV2
clone_size: many
cdr3_nt: TGTGCCAGCATTATCAGGGGAAACACTGAAGCTTTCTTT
cdr3_aa: CASIIRGNTEAFF

d_call: TRBD2
j_call: TRBJ2-1
v_call: TRBV28
clone_size: few
cdr3_nt: TGTGCCAGTAATCCAGCGGGAGCCTACAATGAGCAGTTCTTC
cdr3_aa: CASNPAGAYNEQFF

d_call: NA
j_call: TRBJ1-5
v_call: TRBV10-3
clone_size: many
cdr3_nt: TGTGCCATCAGTGAGTCTAACAGTCACAATCAGCCCCAGCATTTT
cdr3_aa: CAISESNSHNQPQHF

d_call: NA
j_call: TRBJ2-7
v_call: TRBV12-3/TRBV12-4
clone_size: NA
cdr3_nt: TGTGCCAGCAGTTTCCAGAGTGAGCAGTACTTC
cdr3_aa: CASSFQSEQYF

d_call: NA
j_call: TRBJ1-2
v_call: TRBV12-3/TRBV12-4
clone_size: many
cdr3_nt: TGTGCCAGCAGTTTTGGGTCTTATTATGGCTACACCTTC
cdr3_aa: CASSFGSYYGYTF

d_call: TRBD2
j_call: TRBJ2-1
v_call: TRBV9
clone_size: NA
cdr3_nt: TGTGCCAGCGCCTTGACTAGCGGGAGTTCCTACAATGAGCAGTTCTTC
cdr3_aa: CASALTSGSSYNEQFF

d_call: NA
j_call: TRBJ1-1
v_call: TRBV6-5
clone_size: NA
cdr3_nt: TGTGCCAGCAGTTACTTTAGGCAGTCGAACACTGAAGCTTTCTTT
cdr3_aa: CASSYFRQSNTEAFF

d_call: NA
j_call: TRBJ1-5
v_call: TRBV12-3/TRBV12-4
clone_size: many
cdr3_nt: TGTGCCAGCAGTCAGTCGGCAAGCAATCAGCCCCAGCATTTT
cdr3_aa: CASSQSASNQPQHF

d_call: NA
j_call: TRBJ2-2
v_call: TRBV6-1
clone_size: few
cdr3_nt: TGTGCCAGCAGAGAACTACCGGAGCTGTTTTTT
cdr3_aa: CASRELPELFF

d_call: TRBD2
j_call: TRBJ2-3
v_call: TRBV7-2
clone_size: few
cdr3_nt: TGTGCCAGCAGCCCCCTCCCGCCGGGACTAGTTATAGATACGCAGTATTTT
cdr3_aa: CASSPLPPGLVIDTQYF

d_call: NA
j_call: TRBJ1-5
v_call: TRBV19
clone_size: NA
cdr3_nt: TGTGCCAGTAGTATAGATCTAAAGGAGCCCCAGCATTTT
cdr3_aa: CASSIDLKEPQHF

d_call: NA
j_call: TRBJ2-1
v_call: TRBV24-1
clone_size: few
cdr3_nt: TGTGCCACCAGTGATGGGTCTAGGGATTACAATGAGCAGTTCTTC
cdr3_aa: CATSDGSRDYNEQFF

d_call: NA
j_call: TRBJ2-7
v_call: TRBV5-1
clone_size: few
cdr3_nt: TGCGCCAGCAGCTTGGAGGGGATCTACGAGCAGTACTTC
cdr3_aa: CASSLEGIYEQYF

d_call: TRBD1
j_call: TRBJ1-2
v_call: TRBV12-3/TRBV12-4
clone_size: many
cdr3_nt: TGTGCCAGCAGTCCTACAGGGGGATATGGCTACACCTTC
cdr3_aa: CASSPTGGYGYTF